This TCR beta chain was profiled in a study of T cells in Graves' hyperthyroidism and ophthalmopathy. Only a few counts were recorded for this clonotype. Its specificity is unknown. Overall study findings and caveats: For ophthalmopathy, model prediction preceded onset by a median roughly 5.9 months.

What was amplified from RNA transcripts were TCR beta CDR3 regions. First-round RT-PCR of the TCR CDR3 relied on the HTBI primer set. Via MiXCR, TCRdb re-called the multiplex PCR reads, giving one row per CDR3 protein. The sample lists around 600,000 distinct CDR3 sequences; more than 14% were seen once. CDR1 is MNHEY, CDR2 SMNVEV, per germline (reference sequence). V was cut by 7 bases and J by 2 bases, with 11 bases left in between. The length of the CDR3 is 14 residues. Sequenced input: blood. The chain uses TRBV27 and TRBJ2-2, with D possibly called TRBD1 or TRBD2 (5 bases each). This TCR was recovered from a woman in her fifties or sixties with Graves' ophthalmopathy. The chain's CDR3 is CASKRDHNTGELFF. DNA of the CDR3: TGTGCCAGCAAGAGGGACCATAACACCGGGGAGCTGTTTTTT.